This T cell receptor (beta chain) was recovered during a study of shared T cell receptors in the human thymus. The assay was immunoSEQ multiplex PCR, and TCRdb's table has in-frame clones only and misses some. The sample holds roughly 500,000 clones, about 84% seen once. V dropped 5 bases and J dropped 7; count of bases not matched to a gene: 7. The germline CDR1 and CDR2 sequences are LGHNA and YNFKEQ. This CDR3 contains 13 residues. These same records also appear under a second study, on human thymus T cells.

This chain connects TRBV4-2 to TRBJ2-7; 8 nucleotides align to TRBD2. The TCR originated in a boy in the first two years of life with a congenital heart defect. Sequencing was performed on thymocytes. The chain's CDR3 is CASSFGTRDEQYF. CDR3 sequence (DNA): TGTGCCAGCAGCTTCGGGACTAGGGATGAGCAGTACTTC.